This TCR beta chain was recovered during a study of T cells in Graves' hyperthyroidism and ophthalmopathy. The CDR3 is 14 amino acids. From germline, CDR1 is SQVTM and CDR2 ANQGSEA. V was trimmed by 4 bases and J by 3 bases, leaving 15 bases between them. This clonotype appeared many times. A lack of ophthalmopathy progression within 18 months defined stable Graves' hyperthyroidism. There were TCR beta CDR3 regions amplified from RNA transcripts. Carried out on the TCR CDR3, a first-round RT-PCR used the HTBI primer set. TCRdb redid the calling of the multiplex PCR reads with MiXCR, one entry per CDR3 protein. The data contain approximately 430,000 distinct CDR3 sequences, around 14% of them singletons.

What was sequenced was blood. The TCR originated in a woman between 18 and 29 years old with Graves' hyperthyroidism. The chain is built from TRBV29-1 and TRBJ2-5; TRBD1 or TRBD2 may be the D gene (5 bases each). CDR3 sequence (DNA): TGCAGCGTTGGCCGAATTGGGGGTAAAGAGACCCAGTACTTC. Translating gives CSVGRIGGKETQYF.